Listed here are 12 T cell receptor beta chains from one sample, sequenced in a study of blood T cell repertoires in COVID-19. Libraries were prepared by immunoSEQ multiplex PCR; TCRdb keeps only in-frame clonotypes and omits some of them. The sample contains 180,000 or so clones, 65% to 85% of which appear only once. Sequenced sample: peripheral blood. The receptors stem from a woman between 40 and 55 years old with COVID-19, enrolled during active disease.

CDR3 nucleotides: TGTGCCACCGGGACTAGCGGGGGTCACACCGGGGAGCTGTTTTTT. Protein sequence: CATGTSGGHTGELFF. The V call is TRBV10-3, the J call TRBJ2-2; TRBD2 agrees at 14 bases. The CDR3 consists of 15 residues. Trimming at V came to 10 bases and at J to 3 bases, leaving 4 bases not matched to a gene. Germline lookup yields CDR1 ENHRY and CDR2 SYGVKD.

The chain has TRBV27 and TRBJ1-2; 8 bases map to TRBD1. CDR1 is MNHEY and CDR2 is SMNVEV in the germline V gene (reference sequence). This CDR3 is built from 15 residues. The trim removed 5 bases at V and 0 bases at J, leaving 5 bases unmatched. The CDR3 reads CASSPTTGANYGYTF. For the CDR3, the DNA is TGTGCCAGCAGTCCGACGACAGGGGCTAACTATGGCTACACCTTC.

The chain is built from TRBV19 and TRBJ1-5, with a possible D match to TRBD1 (5 bases). With 3 bases removed from V and 7 bases from J, the gap between germline ends came to 22 bases. This CDR3 spans 17 amino acids. In germline, CDR1 is LNHDA, CDR2 SQIVND (reference sequence). Here the CDR3 reads CASSIGSGASWVQPQHF. CDR3 coding DNA: TGTGCCAGTAGTATCGGTAGTGGGGCCAGCTGGGTGCAGCCCCAGCATTTT.

This rearrangement joins TRBV28 to TRBJ1-3, with 12 bases matching TRBD1. With 2 bases clipped from V and 4 bases from J, the junction kept 6 bases outside the gene matches. Germline CDR1 is MDHEN and CDR2 is SYDVKM. This CDR3 is 17 amino acids long. The CDR3: CASSLEGTGGMGNTIYF. The CDR3 DNA follows: TGTGCCAGCAGTTTAGAGGGGACAGGGGGCATGGGAAACACCATATATTTT. The full variable domain, rest sourced from reference TRBV28 and TRBJ1-3, is DVKVTQSSRYLVKRTGEKVFLECVQDMDHENMFWYRQDPGLGLRLIYFSYDVKMKEKGDIPEGYSVSREKKERFSLILESASTNQTSMYLCASSLEGTGGMGNTIYFGEGSWLTVV.

The chain links TRBV14 to TRBJ1-1; D is perhaps TRBD1 (5 bases). V dropped 3 bases and J dropped 10 bases, with 21 bases sitting between them. The CDR3 has 15 residues. Germline V gene sequence: CDR1 SGHDN, CDR2 FVKESK. CDR3 DNA: TGTGCCAGCAGCCAGATGGGACTAACCCAGATTATAGCTTTCTTT. Its protein product is CASSQMGLTQIIAFF.

The chain combines TRBV27 with TRBJ2-7; 7 positions agree with TRBD2. The germline CDR1 and CDR2 sequences are MNHEY and SMNVEV (reference sequence). Trimming cost V 8 bases and J 2 bases; bases outside gene matches: 9. The CDR3 is 14 residues long. The DNA of the CDR3 is TGTGCCAGCGGTCGGGGGGAAAGGGCCTACGAGCAGTACTTC. Its protein is CASGRGERAYEQYF.

This chain connects TRBV30 to TRBJ1-1; a possible D gene is TRBD1 (6 bases). The CDR3 has 14 residues. The V and J ends lost 2 bases and 1 base respectively, with 11 bases between them. Germline values: CDR1 GTSNPN, CDR2 SVGIG (reference sequence). In nucleotides, the CDR3 is TGTGCCTGGAGTCCCGGACAGCAGAACACTGAAGCTTTCTTT. Its protein product is CAWSPGQQNTEAFF.

The chain is built from TRBV5-1 and TRBJ2-1; 13 positions agree with TRBD2. CDR1 and CDR2 (germline): SGHRS, YFSETQ. J was trimmed by 2 bases and V by 5 bases; bases with no gene match: 1. This CDR3 has 15 residues. The CDR3 loop is CASRGTSGTYNEQFF. For the CDR3, the DNA is TGCGCCAGCAGAGGGACTAGCGGGACCTACAATGAGCAGTTCTTC.

This clone was counted a single time. The chain combines TRBV5-1 with TRBJ2-1, with D maybe TRBD1 (5 bases). There are 14 residues in the CDR3. V shed 3 bases and J shed 6 bases, with 13 bases lying between them. Germline V gene lookup returns CDR1 SGHRS and CDR2 YFSETQ. The CDR3: CASSSDIPINEQFF. The CDR3 DNA is TGCGCCAGCAGCTCGGACATCCCCATCAATGAGCAGTTCTTC.

The chain uses TRBV4-2 and TRBJ2-3, with 10 bases lining up with TRBD1. The J segment lost 0 bases and the V segment lost 4 bases, leaving 7 bases of the junction unmatched. The CDR3 totals 17 residues. Germline V lookup: CDR1 LGHNA, CDR2 YNFKEQ. CDR3 protein: CASSLGQGGTSTDTQYF. CDR3 sequence (DNA): TGTGCCAGCAGCCTCGGACAGGGGGGTACTAGCACAGATACGCAGTATTTT.

This rearrangement joins TRBV2 to TRBJ2-3; 9 bases fit TRBD2. This CDR3 is 16 amino acids long. The V gene end was trimmed by 5 bases and the J gene end by 0 bases; junction bases not matched to a gene: 6. Germline CDR1 is SNHLY and CDR2 is FYNNEI. The CDR3 DNA reads as TGTGCCAGCAGTCCATTTACTAGCGGGAGCACAGATACGCAGTATTTT. Residues: CASSPFTSGSTDTQYF.

V usage is TRBV28 and J usage is TRBJ1-4, with D perhaps matching TRBD1 (5 bases). Looked up from germline, CDR1 is MDHEN and CDR2 is SYDVKM. There are 15 residues in the CDR3. The V end lost 3 bases, the J end lost 9 bases, and 17 bases lay between the germline ends. The chain's CDR3 is CASSFEVPRGKKLFF. For the CDR3, the DNA is TGTGCCAGCAGTTTCGAGGTCCCGCGGGGGAAAAAACTGTTTTTT.